This passage covers 18 T cell receptor beta chains from one sample sequenced in a study of CD8+ T cells in alopecia areata (dated by TCRdb to the late 2010s). The intended sense of this specimen's treatment or condition label: oral pan-JAK inhibitor, 5-10 mg twice daily. The library was produced with the immunoSEQ multiplex PCR assay. RNA was extracted from all samples and reverse transcribed into cDNA, which served as template for TCR sequencing. TCRdb's version of the immuneACCESS table is confined to in-frame rearrangements and falls short of the full clone set. An unresolved V gene accounts for under half of the shortfall where checked; the remainder is of unknown origin. This sample has hundreds of thousands of clones in its table, and 66% of those were observed once. Around 1.2% of the sample comes from the top ten. Sequencing used CD4+ T cells sorted from blood, obtained at roughly week 45, from a patient treated with tofacitinib. These TCRs come from a human donor with alopecia areata.

This chain connects TRBV29-1 to TRBJ2-7; weak D call: TRBD2 (6 bases). CDR1 is SQVTM and CDR2 is ANQGSEA in the germline V gene. Deletions cut 4 bases from V and 0 bases from J, with 10 bases between. The CDR3 is 13 residues long. The CDR3 here is CSVGGRFSYEQYF. Here the CDR3 DNA reads TGCAGCGTTGGGGGGAGGTTCTCCTACGAGCAGTACTTC.

The rearrangement links TRBV6-1 to TRBJ1-6; 7 bases fit TRBD1. Germline assignment: CDR1 MNHNS and CDR2 SASEGT. The CDR3 covers 14 residues. V lost 2 bases and J lost 7; bases outside the gene matches: 2. The CDR3 loop is CASSERDRNSPLHF. For the CDR3, the DNA is TGTGCCAGCAGTGAAAGGGACAGAAATTCACCCCTCCACTTT.

For this clone: A read error likely explains this, since a far larger clone differs by one base. This sequence joins TRBV6-1 and TRBJ1-2, with D possibly matching TRBD1 (6 bases). V was pared by 6 bases and J by 6 bases, with 14 bases between. The V gene's germline CDR1 is MNHNS and CDR2 SASEGT. The CDR3 consists of 13 residues. The CDR3 spells CASSEQGWDGYTF. Written as DNA, the CDR3 is TGTGCCAGCAGCGAACAGGGCTGGGATGGCTACACCTTC.

DNA of the CDR3: TGTGCCAGCAGCTTAGCTGGGACTCGGGACACTGAAGCTTTCTTT. This sequence encodes CASSLAGTRDTEAFF. This chain links TRBV7-2 with TRBJ1-1, with D maybe TRBD1 (5 bases). The CDR3 runs to 15 residues. Germline V gene data show CDR1 as SGHTA and CDR2 as FQGNSA. With 0 bases removed from V and 3 bases from J, the gap between germline ends came to 11 bases.

This clone was observed a single time. The J gene is TRBJ1-1, the V gene TRBV5-6; D gene unclear. This CDR3 is built from 13 residues. Per the germline V gene, CDR1 is SGHDT and CDR2 is YYEEEE. V gave up 0 bases and J gave up 4 bases, with 7 bases separating them. CDR3 region: CASSLVASTEAFF. The CDR3 region has the DNA TGTGCCAGCAGCTTGGTGGCATCCACTGAAGCTTTCTTT.

The gene calls are TRBV7-2 and TRBJ2-3, with unresolved D. The CDR3 is 13 residues long. Trimming removed 5 bases from V and 1 base from J, with 7 bases in between. Germline lookup yields CDR1 SGHTA and CDR2 FQGNSA. CDR3 sequence: CASSRQGTDTQYF. CDR3 in DNA: TGTGCCAGCAGCCGCCAGGGCACAGATACGCAGTATTTT.

In its sample, this clone was seen once. The CDR3 reads CASSETAVPGGYTF. CDR3 coding DNA: TGTGCCAGCAGTGAGACTGCTGTCCCGGGTGGCTACACCTTC. The chain has TRBV6-1 and TRBJ1-2; D not resolved. Germline V lookup: CDR1 MNHNS, CDR2 SASEGT. V lost 3 bases and J lost 7, with 15 bases in between. This CDR3 region has 14 residues.

This clone was detected only a few times. The V and J genes are TRBV11-3 and TRBJ2-7; weak D call: TRBD1 (6 bases). CDR1 is SGHNT and CDR2 is YENEEA in the germline V gene. Trimming took 3 bases from V and 7 from J, leaving 16 bases between them. The CDR3 runs to 14 residues. The CDR3 region has the DNA TGTGCCAGCAGCTTCGCGACAGGCGCGCCGGAGCAGTACTTC. It is translated as CASSFATGAPEQYF.

The V call is TRBV29-1, the J call TRBJ1-1; D not certain. This CDR3 has 15 amino acids. Trimming pared 6 bases from V and 0 bases from J, leaving 17 bases between. Germline V gene data show CDR1 as SQVTM and CDR2 as ANQGSEA. The CDR3, as DNA: TGCAGCGTATCCGCCACCGGGGAGGTGAACACTGAAGCTTTCTTT. Amino acids: CSVSATGEVNTEAFF.

The V call is TRBV29-1, the J call TRBJ2-3; maybe TRBD2 (5 bases). Trimming cost V 4 bases and J 4 bases, with 15 bases left between them. CDR1 and CDR2 from the germline V gene are SQVTM and ANQGSEA. The CDR3 has 14 residues. For the CDR3, the DNA is TGCAGCGTTGTCGGGCGGGCGTTCGCAGATACGCAGTATTTT. The encoded protein is CSVVGRAFADTQYF.

This clone has more than one count but fewer than ten. The V and J genes are TRBV4-3 and TRBJ2-3; D is unclear. The CDR3 covers 14 residues. The ends were cut back, 3 bases at V and 1 base at J, with 8 bases in the middle. The germline V gene encodes CDR1 LGHNA and CDR2 YSLEER. As DNA, the CDR3 is TGCGCCAGCAGCCACCGTTTACGCACAGATACGCAGTATTTT. This codes for CASSHRLRTDTQYF.

V gene TRBV29-1 combines with J gene TRBJ1-2; 8 nucleotides align to TRBD1. Germline CDR1 SQVTM, CDR2 ANQGSEA. The CDR3 runs to 12 residues. V gave up 4 bases and J gave up 4 bases; unmatched junction bases: 2. CDR3 nucleotide sequence: TGCAGCGTTGCAGGGGGCGGCTATGGCTACACCTTC. This encodes CSVAGGGYGYTF.

The chain carries TRBV20-1 and TRBJ1-1; D is uncertain. V lost 6 bases and J 4 bases, leaving 6 bases between the germline ends. The germline CDR1 and CDR2 sequences are DFQATT and SNEGSKA (reference sequence). CDR3 length: 10 residues. The CDR3 DNA reads TGCAGTGCCCGGTCCACTGAAGCTTTCTTT. Translated, it gives CSARSTEAFF.

The chain carries TRBV7-2 and TRBJ2-1; D may be TRBD1 or TRBD2 (5 bases each). The CDR3 contains 14 residues. V was trimmed by 3 bases and J by 15 bases, leaving 21 bases between them. Germline V gene data show CDR1 as SGHTA and CDR2 as FQGNSA. The DNA for the CDR3 is TGTGCCAGCAGCTTTACAAAAGGGGTCGGGGAGACGTTCTTC. Its protein is CASSFTKGVGETFF. Based on the CDR3 plus reference TRBV7-2 and TRBJ2-1, the full variable domain is GAGVSQSPSNKVTEKGKDVELRCDPISGHTALYWYRQSLGQGLEFLIYFQGNSAPDKSGLPSDRFSAERTGGSVSTLTIQRTQQEDSAVYLCASSFTKGVGETFFGPGTRLTVL.

This chain links TRBV28 with TRBJ1-2; D is undetermined. Trimming shortened V by 10 bases and J by 8 bases, and 14 bases separated the two germline ends. Germline V lookup: CDR1 MDHEN, CDR2 SYDVKM. The CDR3 covers 11 residues. The CDR3 loop is CATRHRRGYTF. CDR3 nucleotide sequence: TGTGCCACCCGACATCGTAGGGGCTACACCTTC.

The chain is built from TRBV5-8 and TRBJ1-5; D unresolved. The V gene's germline CDR1 is SGHTS and CDR2 YDEGEE. V shed 4 bases and J shed 2 bases, with 7 bases lying between them. The CDR3 covers 13 residues. CDR3 in DNA: TGTGCCAGCAGCCCACCGGGCAATCAGCCCCAGCATTTT. It codes for CASSPPGNQPQHF.

The genes are TRBV7-2 and TRBJ2-1, with 11 bases aligning to TRBD2. The germline V gene encodes CDR1 SGHTA and CDR2 FQGNSA. The CDR3 covers 15 residues. The V segment lost 5 bases and the J segment 4 bases; nucleotides outside the gene matches: 4. The CDR3 region has the DNA TGTGCCAGCAGCCTAACTAGCGGGGGTTACAATGAGCAGTTCTTC. Protein sequence: CASSLTSGGYNEQFF.

This clone was counted only a few times. The rearrangement links TRBV2 to TRBJ2-1, with TRBD1 matching over 9 bases. The germline V gene encodes CDR1 SNHLY and CDR2 FYNNEI. This CDR3 is built from 16 residues. V shed 4 bases, J shed 7 bases, and the junction held 11 bases outside the gene matches. The CDR3 sequence: CASSALTGGGYNEQFF. CDR3 sequence (DNA): TGTGCCAGCAGTGCCCTTACAGGGGGCGGATATAATGAGCAGTTCTTC.